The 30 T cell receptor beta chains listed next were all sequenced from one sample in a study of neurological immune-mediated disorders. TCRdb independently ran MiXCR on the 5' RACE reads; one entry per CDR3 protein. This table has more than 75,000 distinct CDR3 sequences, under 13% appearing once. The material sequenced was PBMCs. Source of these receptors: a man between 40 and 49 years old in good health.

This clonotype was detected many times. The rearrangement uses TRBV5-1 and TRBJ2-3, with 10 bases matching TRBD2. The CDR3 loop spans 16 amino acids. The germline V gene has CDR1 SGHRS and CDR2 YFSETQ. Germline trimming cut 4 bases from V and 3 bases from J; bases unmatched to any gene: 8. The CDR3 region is CASSPPGLARTDTQYF. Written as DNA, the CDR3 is TGCGCCAGCAGCCCCCCGGGACTAGCGCGTACAGATACGCAGTATTTT.

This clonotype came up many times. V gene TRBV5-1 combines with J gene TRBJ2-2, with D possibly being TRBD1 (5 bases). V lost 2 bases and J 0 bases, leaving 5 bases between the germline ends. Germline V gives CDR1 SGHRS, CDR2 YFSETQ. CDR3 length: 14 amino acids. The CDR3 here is CASSLQANTGELFF. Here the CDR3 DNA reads TGCGCCAGCAGCTTACAGGCGAACACCGGGGAGCTGTTTTTT.

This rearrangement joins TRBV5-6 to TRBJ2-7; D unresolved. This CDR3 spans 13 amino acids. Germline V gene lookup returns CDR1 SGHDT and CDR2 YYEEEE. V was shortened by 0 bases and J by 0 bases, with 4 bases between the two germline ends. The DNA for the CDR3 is TGTGCCAGCAGCTTGGCCAACTCCTACGAGCAGTACTTC. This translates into CASSLANSYEQYF.

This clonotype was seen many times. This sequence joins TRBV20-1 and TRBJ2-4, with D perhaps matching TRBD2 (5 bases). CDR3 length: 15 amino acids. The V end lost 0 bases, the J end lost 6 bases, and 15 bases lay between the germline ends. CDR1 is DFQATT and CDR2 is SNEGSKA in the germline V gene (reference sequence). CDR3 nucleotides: TGCAGTGCTAGAGATTCAGGAGGATCGGGAAACATTCAGTACTTC. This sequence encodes CSARDSGGSGNIQYF.

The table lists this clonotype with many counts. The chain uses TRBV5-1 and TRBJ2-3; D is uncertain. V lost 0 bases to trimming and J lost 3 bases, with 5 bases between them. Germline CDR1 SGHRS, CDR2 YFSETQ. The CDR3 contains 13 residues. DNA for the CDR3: TGCGCCAGCAGCTTGGGGCCTACAGATACGCAGTATTTT. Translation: CASSLGPTDTQYF.

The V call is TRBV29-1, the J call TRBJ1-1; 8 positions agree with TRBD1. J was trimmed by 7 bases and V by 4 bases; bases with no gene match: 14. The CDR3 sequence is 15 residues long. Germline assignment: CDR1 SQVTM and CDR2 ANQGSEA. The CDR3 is CSVALRGREGDEAFF. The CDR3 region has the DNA TGCAGCGTTGCGCTCAGGGGGCGCGAGGGGGATGAAGCTTTCTTT. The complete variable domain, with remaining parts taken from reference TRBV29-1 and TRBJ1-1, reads SAVISQKPSRDICQRGTSLTIQCQVDSQVTMMFWYRQQPGQSLTLIATANQGSEATYESGFVIDKFPISRPNLTFSTLTVSNMSPEDSSIYLCSVALRGREGDEAFFGQGTRLTVV.

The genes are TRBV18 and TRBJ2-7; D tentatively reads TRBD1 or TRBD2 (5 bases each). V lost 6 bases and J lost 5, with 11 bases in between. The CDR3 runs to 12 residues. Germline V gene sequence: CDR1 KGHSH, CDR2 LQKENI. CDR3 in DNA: TGTGCCAGCTCTCCAGGGAGCAACGAGCAGTACTTC. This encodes CASSPGSNEQYF. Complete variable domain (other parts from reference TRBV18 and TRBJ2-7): NAGVMQNPRHLVRRRGQEARLRCSPMKGHSHVYWYRQLPEEGLKFMVYLQKENIIDESGMPKERFSAEFPKEGPSILRIQQVVRGDSAAYFCASSPGSNEQYFGPGTRLTVT.

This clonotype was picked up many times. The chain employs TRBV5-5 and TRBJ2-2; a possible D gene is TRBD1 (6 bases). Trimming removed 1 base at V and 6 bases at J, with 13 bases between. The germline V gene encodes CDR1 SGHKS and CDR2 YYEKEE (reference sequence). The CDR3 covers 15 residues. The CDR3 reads CASSLYAGVPGELFF. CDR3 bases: TGTGCCAGCAGCTTGTACGCAGGGGTCCCCGGGGAGCTGTTTTTT.

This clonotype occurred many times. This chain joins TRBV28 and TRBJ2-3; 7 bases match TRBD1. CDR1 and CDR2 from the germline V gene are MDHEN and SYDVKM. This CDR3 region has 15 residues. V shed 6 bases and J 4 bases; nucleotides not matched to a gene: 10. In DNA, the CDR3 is TGTGCCAGCAGCCCTGAAGGGACAGCCTCAGATACGCAGTATTTT. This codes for CASSPEGTASDTQYF.

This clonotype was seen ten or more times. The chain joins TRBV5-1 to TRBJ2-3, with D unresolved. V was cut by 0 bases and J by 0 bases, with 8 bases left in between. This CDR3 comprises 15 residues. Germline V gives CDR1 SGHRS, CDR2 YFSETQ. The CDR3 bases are TGCGCCAGCAGCTTGGCCAATCCGAGCACAGATACGCAGTATTTT. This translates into CASSLANPSTDTQYF.

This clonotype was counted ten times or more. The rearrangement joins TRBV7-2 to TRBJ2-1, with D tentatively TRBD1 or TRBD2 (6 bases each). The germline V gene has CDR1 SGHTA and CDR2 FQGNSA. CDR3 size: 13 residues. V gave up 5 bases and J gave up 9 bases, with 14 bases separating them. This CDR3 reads CASSPPGGGEQFF. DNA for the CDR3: TGTGCCAGCAGCCCTCCTGGAGGGGGTGAGCAGTTCTTC.

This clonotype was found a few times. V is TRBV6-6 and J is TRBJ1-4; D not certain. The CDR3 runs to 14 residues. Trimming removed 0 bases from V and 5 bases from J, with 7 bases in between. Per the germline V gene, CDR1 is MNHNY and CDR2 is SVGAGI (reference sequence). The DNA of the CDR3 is TGTGCCAGCAGTTACTCGAATCTGAATGAAAAACTGTTTTTT. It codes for CASSYSNLNEKLFF.

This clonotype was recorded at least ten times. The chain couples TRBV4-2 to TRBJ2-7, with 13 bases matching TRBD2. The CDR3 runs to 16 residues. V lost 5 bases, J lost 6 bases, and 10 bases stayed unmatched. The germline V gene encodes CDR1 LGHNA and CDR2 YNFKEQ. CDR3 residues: CASSAPAGLAGLEQYF. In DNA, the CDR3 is TGTGCCAGCAGCGCCCCGGCGGGACTAGCGGGACTCGAGCAGTACTTC.

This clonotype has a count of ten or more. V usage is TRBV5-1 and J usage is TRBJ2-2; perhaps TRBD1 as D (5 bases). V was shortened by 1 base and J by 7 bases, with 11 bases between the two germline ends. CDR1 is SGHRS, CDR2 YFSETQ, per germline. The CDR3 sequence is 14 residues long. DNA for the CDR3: TGCGCCAGCAGCTTGAACAGGAATGTCGGGGAGCTGTTTTTT. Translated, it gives CASSLNRNVGELFF.

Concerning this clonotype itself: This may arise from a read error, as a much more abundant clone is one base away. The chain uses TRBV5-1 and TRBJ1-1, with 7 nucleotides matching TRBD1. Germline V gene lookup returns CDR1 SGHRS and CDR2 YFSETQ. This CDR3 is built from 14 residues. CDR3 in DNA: TGCGCCAGCAGCTTGGTGACAGGGTACACTGAAGCTTCCTTT. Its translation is CASSLVTGYTEASF.

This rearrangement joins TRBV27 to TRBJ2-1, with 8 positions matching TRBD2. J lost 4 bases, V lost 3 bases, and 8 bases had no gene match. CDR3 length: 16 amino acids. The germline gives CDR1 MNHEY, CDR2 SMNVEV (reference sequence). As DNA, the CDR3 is TGTGCCAGCAGTTTGAGTAGCGGGATACCTTACAATGAGCAGTTCTTC. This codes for CASSLSSGIPYNEQFF.

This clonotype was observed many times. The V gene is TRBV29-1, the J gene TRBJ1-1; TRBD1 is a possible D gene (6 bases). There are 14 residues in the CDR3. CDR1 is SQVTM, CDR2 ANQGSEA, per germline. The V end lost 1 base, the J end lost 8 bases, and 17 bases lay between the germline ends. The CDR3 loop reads CSVEGRTGAREAFF. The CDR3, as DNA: TGCAGCGTTGAAGGTAGGACGGGGGCCCGAGAAGCTTTCTTT.

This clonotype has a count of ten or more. Here the CDR3 reads CASSLEGRGQPQHF. CDR3 DNA: TGCGCCAGCAGCTTGGAGGGACGGGGGCAGCCCCAGCATTTT. The V and J genes are TRBV5-1 and TRBJ1-5; possibly TRBD1 for D (5 bases). The CDR3 loop spans 14 amino acids. CDR1 SGHRS and CDR2 YFSETQ come from the germline V gene. Deletions cut 0 bases from V and 7 bases from J, with 11 bases between. Using reference TRBV5-1 and TRBJ1-5 for the parts outside the CDR3, the full variable domain is KAGVTQTPRYLIKTRGQQVTLSCSPISGHRSVSWYQQTPGQGLQFLFEYFSETQRNKGNFPGRFSGRQFSNSRSEMNVSTLELGDSALYLCASSLEGRGQPQHFGDGTRLSIL.

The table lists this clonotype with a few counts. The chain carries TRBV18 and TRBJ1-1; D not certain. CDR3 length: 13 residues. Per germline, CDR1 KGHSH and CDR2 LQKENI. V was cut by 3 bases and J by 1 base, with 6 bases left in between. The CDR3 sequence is CASSPTRNTEAFF. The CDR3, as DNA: TGTGCCAGCTCACCGACCCGGAACACTGAAGCTTTCTTT. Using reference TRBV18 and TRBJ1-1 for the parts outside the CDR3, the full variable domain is NAGVMQNPRHLVRRRGQEARLRCSPMKGHSHVYWYRQLPEEGLKFMVYLQKENIIDESGMPKERFSAEFPKEGPSILRIQQVVRGDSAAYFCASSPTRNTEAFFGQGTRLTVV.

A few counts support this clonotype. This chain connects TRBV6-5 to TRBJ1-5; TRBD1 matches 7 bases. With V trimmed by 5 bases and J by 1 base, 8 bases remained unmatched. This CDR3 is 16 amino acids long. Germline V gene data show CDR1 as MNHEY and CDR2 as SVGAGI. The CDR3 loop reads CASSRGGQRSNQPQHF. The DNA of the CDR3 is TGTGCCAGCAGTCGAGGGGGACAGAGGAGCAATCAGCCCCAGCATTTT.

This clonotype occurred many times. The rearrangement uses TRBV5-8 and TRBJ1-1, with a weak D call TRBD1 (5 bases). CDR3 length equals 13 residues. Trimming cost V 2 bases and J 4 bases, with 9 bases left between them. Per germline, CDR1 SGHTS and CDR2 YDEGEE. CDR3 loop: CASSLRGATEAFF. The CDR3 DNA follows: TGTGCCAGCAGCTTAAGGGGCGCCACTGAAGCTTTCTTT.

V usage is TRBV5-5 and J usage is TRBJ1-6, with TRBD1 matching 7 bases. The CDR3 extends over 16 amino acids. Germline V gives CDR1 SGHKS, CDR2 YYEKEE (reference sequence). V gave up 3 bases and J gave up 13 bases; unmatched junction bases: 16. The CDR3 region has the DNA TGTGCCAGCAGCTCGGAGGGACAGCGGAAATTTTCCCCCCTCCACTTT. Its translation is CASSSEGQRKFSPLHF.

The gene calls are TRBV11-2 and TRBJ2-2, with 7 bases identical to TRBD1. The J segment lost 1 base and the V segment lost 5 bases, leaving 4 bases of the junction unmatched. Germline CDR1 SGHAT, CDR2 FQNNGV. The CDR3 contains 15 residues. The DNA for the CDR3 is TGTGCCAGCAGCACCGGGACAGTGAACACCGGGGAGCTGTTTTTT. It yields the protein CASSTGTVNTGELFF.

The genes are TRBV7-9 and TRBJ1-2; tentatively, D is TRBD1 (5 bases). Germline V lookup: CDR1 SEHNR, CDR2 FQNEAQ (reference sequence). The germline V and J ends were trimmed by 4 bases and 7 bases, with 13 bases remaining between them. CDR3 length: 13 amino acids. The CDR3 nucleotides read TGTGCCAGCAGCTCAGGGACCGCGAGTGGCTACACCTTC. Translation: CASSSGTASGYTF.

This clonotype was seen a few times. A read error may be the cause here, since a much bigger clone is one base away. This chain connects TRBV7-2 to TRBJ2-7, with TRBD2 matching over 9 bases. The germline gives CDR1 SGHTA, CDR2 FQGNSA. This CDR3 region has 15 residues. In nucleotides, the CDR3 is TGTGTCAGCAAGGCTAGCGGGGCGAGCTCCTACGAGCAGTACTTC. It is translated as CVSKASGASSYEQYF. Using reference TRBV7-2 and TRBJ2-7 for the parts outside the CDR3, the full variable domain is GAGVSQSPSNKVTEKGKDVELRCDPISGHTALYWYRQSLGQGLEFLIYFQGNSAPDKSGLPSDRFSAERTGGSVSTLTIQRTQQEDSAVYLCVSKASGASSYEQYFGPGTRLTVT.

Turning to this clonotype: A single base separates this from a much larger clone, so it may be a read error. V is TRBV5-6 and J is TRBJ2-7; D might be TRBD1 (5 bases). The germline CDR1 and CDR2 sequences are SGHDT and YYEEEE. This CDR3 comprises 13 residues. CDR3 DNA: TGTGTCAGCACCCCTGCAGGGTCCTACGAGCAGTACTTC. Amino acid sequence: CVSTPAGSYEQYF. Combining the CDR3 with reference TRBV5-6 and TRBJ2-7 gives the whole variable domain DAGVTQSPTHLIKTRGQQVTLRCSPKSGHDTVSWYQQALGQGPQFIFQYYEEEERQRGNFPDRFSGHQFPNYSSELNVNALLLGDSALYLCVSTPAGSYEQYFGPGTRLTVT.

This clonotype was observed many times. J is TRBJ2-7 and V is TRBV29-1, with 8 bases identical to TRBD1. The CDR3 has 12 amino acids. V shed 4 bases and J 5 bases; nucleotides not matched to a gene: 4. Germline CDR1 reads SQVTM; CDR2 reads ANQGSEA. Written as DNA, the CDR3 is TGCAGCGTTGCCGGCAGGGGGCACGAGCAGTACTTC. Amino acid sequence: CSVAGRGHEQYF.

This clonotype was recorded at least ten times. This chain's CDR3 is CSANRQGVNYGYTF. The CDR3, as DNA: TGCAGTGCTAACCGCCAGGGAGTGAACTATGGCTACACCTTC. This chain joins TRBV20-1 and TRBJ1-2; tentative D call: TRBD1 (5 bases). The CDR3 covers 14 residues. The germline V and J ends were trimmed by 4 bases and 2 bases, with 14 bases remaining between them. Germline V lookup: CDR1 DFQATT, CDR2 SNEGSKA (reference sequence).

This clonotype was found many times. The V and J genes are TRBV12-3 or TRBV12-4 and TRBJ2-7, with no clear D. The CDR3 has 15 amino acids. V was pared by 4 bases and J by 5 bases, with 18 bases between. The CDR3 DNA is TGTGCCAGCAGTTATCCCGGGCCTACCTTGGACGAGCAGTACTTC. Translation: CASSYPGPTLDEQYF.

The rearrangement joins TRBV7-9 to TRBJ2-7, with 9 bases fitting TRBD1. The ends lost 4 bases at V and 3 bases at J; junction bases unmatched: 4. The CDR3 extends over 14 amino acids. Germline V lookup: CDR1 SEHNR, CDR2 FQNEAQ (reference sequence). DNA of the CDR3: TGTGCCAGCAGCTCCGGGACAGGGAACTACGAGCAGTACTTC. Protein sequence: CASSSGTGNYEQYF.